This T cell receptor beta chain was recorded in a study of cytomegalovirus exposure and HLA in healthy donors. Study observations and caveats: In a later analysis, several top co-occurrence clusters appeared linked to parvovirus B19, influenza, CMV and Epstein-Barr virus.

Germline V gene lookup returns CDR1 MNHEY and CDR2 SMNVEV (reference sequence). The CDR3 has 14 amino acids. Trimming stripped 4 bases from V and 5 bases from J, with 15 bases between. The PCR used 60 Vbeta and 13 Jbeta primers. As originally analysed: Among the unique TCR beta chains that a later analysis counted, around 82 million in all, approximately 12 million were shared. Repertoires were generated with immunoSEQ multiplex PCR, while TCRdb's copy carries only in-frame clones and drops some. The D gene and trimming were derived from the DNA, and the V and J assignments and clone size from that table. Here the sample spans about 150,000 clones, 80% being singletons. As concerns this clone: Its antigen remains unidentified.

Sequencing was performed on PBMCs. The chain recombines TRBV27 with TRBJ2-7; possible D gene TRBD2, 6 bases. The clonotype originates from a man aged 30 to 39 in good health and CMV-seropositive. The CDR3 nucleotides are TGTGCCAGCAGTTCGCCCGCGGGGTGGCACGAGCAGTACTTC. Translating it yields CASSSPAGWHEQYF.